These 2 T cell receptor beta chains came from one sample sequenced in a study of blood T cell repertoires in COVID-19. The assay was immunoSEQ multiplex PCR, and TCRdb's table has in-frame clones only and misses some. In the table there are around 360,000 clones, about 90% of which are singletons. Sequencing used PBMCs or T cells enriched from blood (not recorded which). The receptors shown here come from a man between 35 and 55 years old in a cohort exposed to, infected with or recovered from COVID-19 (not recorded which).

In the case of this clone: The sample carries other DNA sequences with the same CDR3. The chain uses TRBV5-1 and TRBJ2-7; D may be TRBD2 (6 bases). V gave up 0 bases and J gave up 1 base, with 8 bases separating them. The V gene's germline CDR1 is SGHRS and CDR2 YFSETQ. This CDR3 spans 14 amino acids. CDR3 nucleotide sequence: TGCGCCAGCAGCTTGGTGGGGGGATCCTACGAGCAGTACTTC. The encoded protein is CASSLVGGSYEQYF.

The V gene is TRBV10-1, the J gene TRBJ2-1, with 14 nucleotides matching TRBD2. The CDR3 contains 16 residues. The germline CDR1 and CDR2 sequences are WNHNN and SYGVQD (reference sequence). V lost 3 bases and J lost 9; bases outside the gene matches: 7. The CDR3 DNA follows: TGCGCCAGCAGTGACCGACTAGCGGGAGGGCTGGGTGAGCAGTTCTTC. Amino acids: CASSDRLAGGLGEQFF.